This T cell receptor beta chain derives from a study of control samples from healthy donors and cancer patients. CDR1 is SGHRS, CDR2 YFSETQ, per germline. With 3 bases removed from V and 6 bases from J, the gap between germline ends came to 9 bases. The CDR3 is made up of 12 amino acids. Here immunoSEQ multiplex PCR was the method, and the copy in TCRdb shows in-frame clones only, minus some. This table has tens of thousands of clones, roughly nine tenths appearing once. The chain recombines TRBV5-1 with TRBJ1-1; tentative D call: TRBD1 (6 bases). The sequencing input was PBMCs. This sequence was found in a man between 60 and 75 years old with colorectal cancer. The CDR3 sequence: CASSSGVAEAFF. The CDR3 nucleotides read TGCGCCAGCAGCTCAGGGGTGGCTGAAGCTTTCTTT.